A single sample gave rise to the 27 T cell receptor beta chains below, sequenced in a study of T cells in Graves' hyperthyroidism and ophthalmopathy. Regions amplified from RNA transcripts were the TCR beta CDR3 regions. HTBI primers drove first-round RT-PCR of the TCR CDR3. TCRdb itself ran the multiplex PCR reads through MiXCR, one entry per CDR3 protein. The repertoire holds approximately 430,000 distinct CDR3 sequences, with about 14% as singletons. What was sequenced was blood. Receptor source: a man in his late teens or twenties with Graves' ophthalmopathy.

This clonotype was seen only a few times. This sequence may be a read error, since a much larger clone differs from it by one base. The V gene is TRBV15, the J gene TRBJ2-1; the match to TRBD2 covers 13 bases. This CDR3 comprises 13 residues. V lost 3 bases to trimming and J lost 10 bases; unmatched junction nucleotides: 0. CDR1 is LNHNV, CDR2 YYDKDF, per germline (reference sequence). The CDR3 is CATSRGLAGEQFF. The CDR3 DNA reads as TGTGCCACCAGCAGGGGACTAGCGGGAGAGCAGTTCTTC.

In the case of this clonotype: One end of the junction does not line up with germline, which may come from a read error. The chain joins TRBV20-1 to TRBJ2-2; perhaps TRBD2 as D (5 bases). Germline CDR1 and CDR2: DFQATT and SNEGSKA (reference sequence). CDR3 length: 14 residues. The CDR3: CSAVGLARTGVLFF. The CDR3 nucleotides are TGCAGTGCCGTAGGGCTAGCTCGCACCGGGGTGCTGTTTTTT.

This rearrangement joins TRBV27 to TRBJ2-2; 11 nucleotides match TRBD1. The CDR3 extends over 16 amino acids. Germline V CDR1 and CDR2: MNHEY, SMNVEV (reference sequence). V lost 7 bases, J lost 6 bases, and 10 bases stayed unmatched. CDR3 residues: CASNSQGQGVAGELFF. The CDR3 DNA reads as TGTGCCAGCAACTCCCAGGGACAGGGGGTGGCCGGGGAGCTGTTTTTT.

The chain couples TRBV7-2 to TRBJ2-1, with 15 bases that match TRBD2. The CDR3 has 17 amino acids. Germline CDR1 reads SGHTA; CDR2 reads FQGNSA. Germline trimming cut 0 bases from V and 5 bases from J; bases unmatched to any gene: 2. The CDR3 DNA reads TGTGCCAGCAGCTTAGCCGGGACTAGCGGGGGGCACAATGAGCAGTTCTTC. This translates into CASSLAGTSGGHNEQFF.

This clonotype was seen ten or more times. V and J are TRBV3-1 and TRBJ1-4; D is unclear. This CDR3 spans 13 amino acids. Trimming shortened V by 6 bases and J by 6 bases, and 11 bases separated the two germline ends. CDR1 and CDR2 (germline): LGHDT, YNNKEL (reference sequence). The CDR3 region has the DNA TGTGCCAGCAGTCAGGAGAGGGATGAAAAACTGTTTTTT. This encodes CASSQERDEKLFF. Drawing the rest from reference TRBV3-1 and TRBJ1-4, the complete variable domain is DTAVSQTPKYLVTQMGNDKSIKCEQNLGHDTMYWYKQDSKKFLKIMFSYNNKELIINETVPNRFSPKSPDKAHLNLHINSLELGDSAVYFCASSQERDEKLFFGSGTQLSVL.

The chain is built from TRBV5-6 and TRBJ1-1, with D tentatively TRBD1 (5 bases). CDR3 length: 11 amino acids. Trimming left V 3 bases short and J 8 bases short, with 8 bases between. Germline-derived CDR1 and CDR2 are SGHDT and YYEEEE. Here the CDR3 reads CASSWEGEAFF. Here the CDR3 DNA reads TGTGCCAGCAGCTGGGAGGGGGAAGCTTTCTTT.

This clonotype was seen ten or more times. The V and J genes are TRBV14 and TRBJ2-7, with TRBD1 as a possible D gene (6 bases). V shed 5 bases and J shed 6 bases, with 8 bases lying between them. Germline lookup yields CDR1 SGHDN and CDR2 FVKESK. The CDR3 has 11 residues. The CDR3 is CASSAGVEQYF. The CDR3 coding sequence is TGTGCCAGCAGCGCAGGGGTCGAGCAGTACTTC.

The sample holds many counts of this clonotype. V gene TRBV7-9 combines with J gene TRBJ1-1; 7 bases agree with TRBD1. J lost 4 bases, V lost 7 bases, and 18 bases had no gene match. The CDR3 totals 17 residues. Looked up from germline, CDR1 is SEHNR and CDR2 is FQNEAQ (reference sequence). CDR3 sequence: CASTDTRTGGLGTEAFF. CDR3 DNA sequence: TGTGCCAGCACCGATACGCGGACAGGTGGCCTCGGCACTGAAGCTTTCTTT.

This clonotype was recorded many times. V gene TRBV18 combines with J gene TRBJ1-1; D is uncertain. Germline CDR1 reads KGHSH; CDR2 reads LQKENI. CDR3 length equals 13 residues. V shed 3 bases and J shed 3 bases, with 8 bases lying between them. The CDR3 DNA reads as TGTGCCAGCTCACCGCGGCAGGACACTGAAGCTTTCTTT. The encoded protein is CASSPRQDTEAFF.

Notes on this clonotype: This may be a read error, as it is one base from a much larger clone. The final CDR3 position lacks the conserved phenylalanine or tryptophan, pointing to a likely read error. The genes are TRBV5-1 and TRBJ1-2; 7 nucleotides align to TRBD1. J gave up 3 bases and V 0 bases, and 2 bases lay outside the gene matches. Germline assignment: CDR1 SGHRS and CDR2 YFSETQ. The CDR3 runs to 14 residues. The CDR3 protein is CASSLADRDYGYTL. CDR3 DNA sequence: TGCGCCAGCAGCTTGGCTGACAGGGACTATGGCTACACCCTC.

This chain uses TRBV27 with TRBJ2-7, with 12 bases fitting TRBD2. The germline CDR1 and CDR2 sequences are MNHEY and SMNVEV (reference sequence). CDR3 length: 15 residues. Germline trimming cut 5 bases from V and 6 bases from J; bases unmatched to any gene: 8. CDR3 loop: CASSLRLAGVVEQYF. The CDR3 DNA reads TGTGCCAGCAGTCTCCGACTAGCGGGAGTGGTCGAGCAGTACTTC.

This clonotype was picked up many times. This chain joins TRBV20-1 and TRBJ2-7; D perhaps matches TRBD1 (6 bases). Germline V gene lookup returns CDR1 DFQATT and CDR2 SNEGSKA (reference sequence). With 3 bases removed from V and 4 bases from J, the gap between germline ends came to 19 bases. The CDR3 extends over 15 amino acids. The DNA for the CDR3 is TGCAGTGCTAGTTCGAGCCACACCAGGGGTTACGAGCAGTACTTC. Encoded protein: CSASSSHTRGYEQYF.

This clonotype was observed many times. The V gene is TRBV6-1, the J gene TRBJ2-7, with 14 bases identical to TRBD2. The germline V gene has CDR1 MNHNS and CDR2 SASEGT. V gave up 5 bases and J gave up 2 bases; unmatched junction bases: 8. The CDR3 is made up of 17 amino acids. The DNA for the CDR3 is TGTGCCAGCAGTTTGGGACTAGCGGGAGAGCCGGCCTACGAGCAGTACTTC. Residues: CASSLGLAGEPAYEQYF.

On this clonotype: Being one base from a much bigger clone, this may be a read error. This rearrangement joins TRBV6-1 to TRBJ2-3, with 11 bases matching TRBD2. The CDR3 is 16 residues long. Germline V CDR1 and CDR2: MNHNS, SASEGT. CDR3: CANSHLTSGGTDTQYF. The CDR3 DNA sequence: TGTGCCAACAGTCACCTGACTAGCGGGGGCACAGATACGCAGTATTTT.

This clonotype appeared many times. This chain uses TRBV12-3 or TRBV12-4 with TRBJ1-2, with 8 bases matching TRBD1. CDR3 size: 14 residues. V was pared by 4 bases and J by 8 bases, with 9 bases of the junction left unmatched. The CDR3 sequence: CASSYISGQGGYTF. CDR3 DNA sequence: TGTGCCAGCAGTTACATCTCAGGACAGGGAGGCTACACCTTC.

This clonotype occurred many times. CDR3 bases: TGTGCCAGCAGCAATCGGCCATACGGGGAAGCTTTCTTT. It specifies CASSNRPYGEAFF. The rearrangement uses TRBV6-1 and TRBJ1-1; no reliable D call. Germline values: CDR1 MNHNS, CDR2 SASEGT. The CDR3 spans 13 residues. V was trimmed by 6 bases and J by 8 bases, leaving 16 bases between them.

This clonotype was recorded at least ten times. The rearrangement uses TRBV4-2 and TRBJ1-3; TRBD1 aligns across 7 bases. Germline V gives CDR1 LGHNA, CDR2 YNFKEQ. The CDR3 totals 16 residues. V shed 2 bases and J 3 bases; nucleotides not matched to a gene: 7. The CDR3 protein is CASSQFTGDSGNTIYF. The CDR3 region has the DNA TGTGCCAGCAGCCAATTCACAGGGGATAGTGGAAACACCATATATTTT.

This clonotype was detected only a few times. The chain has TRBV27 and TRBJ2-7, with TRBD1 as a possible D gene (6 bases). Germline values: CDR1 MNHEY, CDR2 SMNVEV (reference sequence). The CDR3 is 13 amino acids. V was pared by 6 bases and J by 3 bases, with 12 bases between. The CDR3 nucleotides are TGTGCCAGCAGGCCGGGACACCTCTACGAGCAGTACTTC. Its translation: CASRPGHLYEQYF.

This clonotype was recorded many times. J is TRBJ2-1 and V is TRBV9, with 13 bases identical to TRBD2. V trimming: 4 bases; J trimming: 4 bases; junction bases outside the gene matches: 8. The CDR3 extends over 17 amino acids. CDR1 is SGDLS, CDR2 YYNGEE, per germline. CDR3 in DNA: TGTGCCAGCAGCCACGGGACTAGCGGGGAGGTGTACAATGAGCAGTTCTTC. It codes for CASSHGTSGEVYNEQFF.

This clonotype was picked up many times. The V gene is TRBV12-3 or TRBV12-4, the J gene TRBJ1-1; tentatively, D is TRBD1 (6 bases). The CDR3 covers 13 residues. Trimming removed 5 bases from V and 9 bases from J, with 16 bases in between. CDR3 in amino acids: CASSEGGTQKAFF. The CDR3 DNA reads TGTGCCAGCAGTGAAGGGGGGACCCAGAAAGCTTTCTTT.

This clonotype was seen repeatedly, ten times or more. This chain uses TRBV18 with TRBJ2-7; D is possibly TRBD2 (5 bases). Trimming pared 6 bases from V and 7 bases from J, leaving 13 bases between. The CDR3 is made up of 12 amino acids. CDR1 and CDR2 (germline): KGHSH, LQKENI. The CDR3 is CASSESDYEQYF. CDR3 DNA sequence: TGTGCCAGCTCGGAGTCAGACTATGAGCAGTACTTC.

This rearrangement joins TRBV2 to TRBJ2-7; 13 bases fit TRBD2. The CDR3 totals 14 residues. The germline V gene has CDR1 SNHLY and CDR2 FYNNEI. Trimming at V came to 11 bases and at J to 4 bases, leaving 8 bases not matched to a gene. CDR3 loop: CAGTGLAGVYEQYF. CDR3 nucleotide sequence: TGTGCCGGTACCGGACTAGCGGGAGTATACGAGCAGTACTTC.

This clonotype was counted ten times or more. V gene TRBV30 combines with J gene TRBJ2-1; D ambiguous. Germline loops: CDR1 GTSNPN, CDR2 SVGIG (reference sequence). V lost 0 bases and J lost 3, with 6 bases in between. This CDR3 comprises 13 residues. The CDR3 reads CAWSVGRYNEQFF. The CDR3 DNA reads as TGTGCCTGGAGTGTCGGCCGCTACAATGAGCAGTTCTTC.

Comment on this clonotype: A single base separates this from a much larger clone, so it may be a read error. This chain uses TRBV10-3 with TRBJ2-7; 14 nucleotides agree with TRBD2. Germline CDR1 reads ENHRY; CDR2 reads SYGVKD. Trimming removed 8 bases from V and 7 bases from J; junction bases left unmatched: 13. The CDR3 length is 16 residues. CDR3 in amino acids: CAILKGLAGDVGEQYF. In DNA, the CDR3 is TGTGCCATCCTTAAGGGACTAGCGGGAGACGTGGGTGAGCAGTACTTC.

This clonotype was counted many times. The genes are TRBV30 and TRBJ2-3, with unresolved D. CDR3 length: 12 residues. Per the germline V gene, CDR1 is GTSNPN and CDR2 is SVGIG (reference sequence). V lost 0 bases, J lost 7 bases, and 8 bases lay in between. CDR3 residues: CAWSVSIYTQYF. The DNA of the CDR3 is TGTGCCTGGAGTGTAAGCATATATACGCAGTATTTT.

This clonotype was detected ten times or more. V is TRBV20-1 and J is TRBJ2-7; D is possibly TRBD1 or TRBD2 (6 bases each). The CDR3 covers 15 residues. The V and J ends lost 3 bases and 1 base respectively, with 16 bases between them. Looked up from germline, CDR1 is DFQATT and CDR2 is SNEGSKA (reference sequence). This CDR3 reads CSASLWGDTSYEQYF. In DNA, the CDR3 is TGCAGTGCTAGTCTTTGGGGGGACACATCCTACGAGCAGTACTTC.

This clonotype was counted a few times. The rearrangement uses TRBV18 and TRBJ2-1, with 9 bases matching TRBD2. This CDR3 has 16 amino acids. The ends lost 7 bases at V and 0 bases at J; junction bases unmatched: 7. CDR1 is KGHSH, CDR2 LQKENI, per germline. The CDR3 DNA reads as TGTGCCAGCTGTACTAGCGGGCCCAGCTCCTACAATGAGCAGTTCTTC. Translation gives CASCTSGPSSYNEQFF.